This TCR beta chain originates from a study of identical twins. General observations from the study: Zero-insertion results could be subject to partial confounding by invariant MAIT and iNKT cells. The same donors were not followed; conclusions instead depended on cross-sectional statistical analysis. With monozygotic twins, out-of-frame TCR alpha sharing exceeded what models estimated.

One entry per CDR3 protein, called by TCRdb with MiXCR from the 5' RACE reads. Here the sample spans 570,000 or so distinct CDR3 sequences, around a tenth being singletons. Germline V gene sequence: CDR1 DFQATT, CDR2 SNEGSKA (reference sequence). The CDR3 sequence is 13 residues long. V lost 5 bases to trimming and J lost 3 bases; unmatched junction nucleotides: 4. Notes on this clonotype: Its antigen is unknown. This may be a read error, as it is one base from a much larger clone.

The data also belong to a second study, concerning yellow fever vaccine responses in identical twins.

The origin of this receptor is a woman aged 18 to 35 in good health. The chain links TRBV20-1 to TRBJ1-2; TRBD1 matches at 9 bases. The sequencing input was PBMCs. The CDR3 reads CSARDRVYYGYTF. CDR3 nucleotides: TGCAGTGCTCGGGACAGGGTATACTATGGCTACACCTTC.